These 5 T cell receptor beta chains were all obtained from the same sample, sequenced in a study of PD-L1 blockade in urothelial cancer. Only in-frame clones appear in the TCRdb table, and some are missing; sequencing was by immunoSEQ multiplex PCR. The data show tens of thousands of clones, with 90% seen just once and approximately 1.5% held by the top ten. As for time point: pretreatment peripheral blood. The sample consisted of PBMCs, taken around atezolizumab (anti-PD-L1) treatment. The receptors stem from a man aged 55-75 years with urothelial cancer.

For the CDR3, the DNA is TGTGCCAGCAGCTTGGGACAGGGAGTCGGGGAGCTGTTTTTT. Protein product: CASSLGQGVGELFF. The chain recombines TRBV2 with TRBJ2-2; 9 nucleotides agree with TRBD1. The junction had 6 bases not matched to a gene; V was cut back by 6 bases and J by 7 bases. The CDR3 has 14 amino acids. Per germline, CDR1 SNHLY and CDR2 FYNNEI. Full variable domain (outside the CDR3, taken from reference TRBV2 and TRBJ2-2): EPEVTQTPSHQVTQMGQEVILRCVPISNHLYFYWYRQILGQKVEFLVSFYNNEISEKSEIFDDQFSVERPDGSNFTLKIRSTKLEDSAMYFCASSLGQGVGELFFGEGSRLTVL.

Remarks on this clone: The same CDR3 is also encoded by other DNA sequences in this sample. V gene TRBV9 combines with J gene TRBJ2-7; 12 bases fit TRBD2. The trim removed 5 bases at V and 1 base at J, leaving 4 bases unmatched. In germline, CDR1 is SGDLS, CDR2 YYNGEE. The CDR3 runs to 15 residues. CDR3 region: CASSPGLAGSYEQYF. The CDR3 region has the DNA TGTGCCAGCAGTCCAGGACTAGCGGGATCCTACGAGCAGTACTTC.

The rearrangement links TRBV5-4 to TRBJ2-5; a weak D match, TRBD2 (6 bases). The germline V gene has CDR1 SGHNT and CDR2 YYREEE (reference sequence). This CDR3 is built from 16 residues. V was trimmed by 0 bases and J by 1 base, leaving 13 bases between them. CDR3: CASSLAARGPQETQYF. The CDR3 region has the DNA TGTGCCAGCAGCTTGGCGGCGCGGGGACCCCAAGAGACCCAGTACTTC.

The rearrangement uses TRBV5-4 and TRBJ2-3; 11 positions match TRBD2. The CDR3 has 16 amino acids. Germline V lookup: CDR1 SGHNT, CDR2 YYREEE (reference sequence). V trimming: 1 base; J trimming: 3 bases; junction bases outside the gene matches: 4. The CDR3 here is CASSLRLAGGTDTQYF. The DNA of the CDR3 is TGTGCCAGCAGCTTGCGGCTAGCGGGAGGAACAGATACGCAGTATTTT.

In this sample, this clone turned up a few times. V usage is TRBV28 and J usage is TRBJ2-7, with TRBD1 identical over 9 bases. The trim removed 8 bases at V and 6 bases at J, leaving 8 bases unmatched. CDR3 size: 13 residues. Germline V gene data show CDR1 as MDHEN and CDR2 as SYDVKM. The CDR3 reads CASVGQGNREQYF. The CDR3 nucleotides read TGTGCCAGCGTCGGACAGGGGAACCGCGAGCAGTACTTC.